This T cell receptor (beta chain) stems from a study of beta chain features in type 1 diabetes. Isolated RNA was reverse transcribed in full, so expressed TCRB transcripts were sequenced. Sequenced by immunoSEQ multiplex PCR; TCRdb stores in-frame clones only, minus some. The sample carries more than 100,000 clones, roughly 10% recorded once. To note about this clone: Its antigen is not known.

One heparinised draw, averaging roughly 0.12 L, was taken per donor. Sorting with CD45RO/CCR7/CD25/CD127/CD95/CD27 yielded naive, central memory, regulatory and stem-like memory CD4+ cells. Study-wide points: TCRB rearrangement may or may not be influenced by HLA type; here this remained unresolved. Patients' naive, central memory and regulatory TCRB repertoires appeared more alike than those of healthy donors. TCRB CDR3s from Type 1 diabetes patients were moderately but significantly shorter in all four CD4+ subsets.

The CDR3 is made up of 16 amino acids. Between the trimmed V and J ends, which lost 3 bases and 0 bases, there was a span of 10 bases. Germline V lookup: CDR1 SGDLS, CDR2 YYNGEE. V gene TRBV9 combines with J gene TRBJ2-6; TRBD1 is a possible D gene (5 bases). The origin of this receptor is a man aged 25-40 years with type 1 diabetes. Sequenced input: central memory CD4+ T cells from blood. CDR3 nucleotide sequence: TGTGCCAGCAGCGCCGGACACCTCTCTGGGGCCAACGTCCTGACTTTC. Its translation: CASSAGHLSGANVLTF.